This is a list of T cell receptor beta chains from one sample in a study of blood T cell repertoires in COVID-19. Clones were sequenced by immunoSEQ multiplex PCR, and TCRdb holds only the in-frame ones, with some missing. The table records around 260,000 clones, roughly 86% of them present only once. Material for sequencing was peripheral blood. Every receptor here comes from a man aged 35 to 55 who had recovered from COVID-19. Each CDR3 is given with its conserved first and last residue. A D gene is named only where the DNA matches it firmly. Rows give clone size only sometimes, using once, few, many, or a class for an expanded clone.

j_gene: TRBJ1-6
abundance: -
v_gene: TRBV9
d_gene: TRBD1
CDR3nt: TGTGCCAGCAGCCTAGGACAGGGGAATTCACCCCTCCACTTT
CDR3aa: CASSLGQGNSPLHF

j_gene: TRBJ2-2
abundance: -
v_gene: TRBV7-3
d_gene: TRBD2
CDR3nt: TGTGCCAGCAGCTTAAAGGGGACTAGCGGGAACACCGGGGAGCTGTTTTTT
CDR3aa: CASSLKGTSGNTGELFF

j_gene: TRBJ2-7
abundance: -
v_gene: TRBV21-1
d_gene: -
CDR3nt: TGTGCCAGCAGCACAGATACAGGGGATACTTTCTACGAGCAGTACTTC
CDR3aa: CASSTDTGDTFYEQYF

j_gene: TRBJ2-1
abundance: -
v_gene: TRBV11-3
d_gene: -
CDR3nt: TGTGCCAGCAGCTTAGAGGCGGGAAAAGCCAATGAGCAGTTCTTC
CDR3aa: CASSLEAGKANEQFF

j_gene: TRBJ2-7
abundance: -
v_gene: TRBV6-2/TRBV6-3
d_gene: TRBD1
CDR3nt: TGTGCCAGCAGCCGGGACAGGGGGGTTGGCGAGCAGTACTTC
CDR3aa: CASSRDRGVGEQYF

j_gene: TRBJ1-5
abundance: few
v_gene: TRBV27
d_gene: -
CDR3nt: TGTGCCAGCACCCTAAGGGGGGGAGGAAATCAGCCCCAGCATTTT
CDR3aa: CASTLRGGGNQPQHF

j_gene: TRBJ2-1
abundance: -
v_gene: TRBV5-1
d_gene: -
CDR3nt: TGCGCCAGCAAGTCTCAGGCCCGCTCCTACAATGAGCAGTTCTTC
CDR3aa: CASKSQARSYNEQFF

j_gene: TRBJ2-3
abundance: -
v_gene: TRBV7-2
d_gene: -
CDR3nt: TGTGCCAGCAGCTCCTTCTCCGGGTTACCTAGCACAGATACGCAGTATTTT
CDR3aa: CASSSFSGLPSTDTQYF

j_gene: TRBJ2-3
abundance: -
v_gene: TRBV5-6
d_gene: -
CDR3nt: TGTGCCAGCAGCTTGGCGGGTACCACAGATACGCAGTATTTT
CDR3aa: CASSLAGTTDTQYF

j_gene: TRBJ2-1
abundance: -
v_gene: TRBV29-1
d_gene: TRBD1
CDR3nt: TGCAGCGCCGGACAGGGCGTTTACAATGAGCAGTTCTTC
CDR3aa: CSAGQGVYNEQFF

j_gene: TRBJ1-1
abundance: -
v_gene: TRBV19
d_gene: TRBD1
CDR3nt: TGTGCCAGTAGGGACAGGAGGGACACTGAAGCTTTCTTT
CDR3aa: CASRDRRDTEAFF

j_gene: TRBJ2-1
abundance: once
v_gene: TRBV10-3
d_gene: TRBD2
CDR3nt: TGTGCCGTCGCCGGGACTAGCGGGAGATTGGACAATGAGCAGTTCTTC
CDR3aa: CAVAGTSGRLDNEQFF

j_gene: TRBJ1-6
abundance: once
v_gene: TRBV2
d_gene: TRBD1
CDR3nt: TGTGCCAGCATGCGCTTCTCGGGACAGAGCTCCTATAATTCACCCCTCCACTTT
CDR3aa: CASMRFSGQSSYNSPLHF

j_gene: TRBJ2-7
abundance: -
v_gene: TRBV5-1
d_gene: TRBD2
CDR3nt: TGCGCCAGCAGCCGCACACTAGCGGGAGGTGCCTACGAGCAGTACTTC
CDR3aa: CASSRTLAGGAYEQYF

j_gene: TRBJ1-2
abundance: -
v_gene: TRBV2
d_gene: TRBD1
CDR3nt: TGTGCCAGCAGTGGACAGGGGAAATATGGCTACACCTTC
CDR3aa: CASSGQGKYGYTF

j_gene: TRBJ2-5
abundance: once
v_gene: TRBV9
d_gene: TRBD2
CDR3nt: TGTGCCAGCAGCGTACTCGGGGGGGACCCTTGGTACCAAGAGACCCAGTACTTC
CDR3aa: CASSVLGGDPWYQETQYF

j_gene: TRBJ1-3
abundance: -
v_gene: TRBV5-1
d_gene: TRBD1
CDR3nt: TGCGCCAGCAGCTCTAACGCAGGACAGGGAAGTGGAAGAAACACCATATATTTT
CDR3aa: CASSSNAGQGSGRNTIYF

j_gene: TRBJ2-7
abundance: -
v_gene: TRBV27
d_gene: TRBD2
CDR3nt: TGTGCCAGCAGTTTGGGGGCTAGCGGGAGTCGCGAGCAGTACTTC
CDR3aa: CASSLGASGSREQYF

j_gene: TRBJ2-3
abundance: -
v_gene: TRBV6-5
d_gene: -
CDR3nt: TGTGCCACAGCCCCCAGGCCCCGGGATACGCAGTATTTT
CDR3aa: CATAPRPRDTQYF

j_gene: TRBJ2-1
abundance: -
v_gene: TRBV13
d_gene: TRBD2
CDR3nt: TGTGCCAGCAGCTTTACGGGACTAGCGGGAGGGGTTGAGCAGTTCTTC
CDR3aa: CASSFTGLAGGVEQFF

j_gene: TRBJ1-6
abundance: -
v_gene: TRBV11-3
d_gene: -
CDR3nt: TGTGCCAGCAGCTTAGCTACCGTGGTCCTCCACTTT
CDR3aa: CASSLATVVLHF

j_gene: TRBJ2-7
abundance: -
v_gene: TRBV11-1
d_gene: -
CDR3nt: TGTGCCAGCAGCCGTCGAGGGGGGGAGAGGTCCTACGAGCAGTACTTC
CDR3aa: CASSRRGGERSYEQYF

j_gene: TRBJ1-2
abundance: -
v_gene: TRBV5-4
d_gene: -
CDR3nt: TGTGCCAGCAGCTTGGCCACGGTAGGGGTTTCTCGTGGCTACACCTTC
CDR3aa: CASSLATVGVSRGYTF

j_gene: TRBJ1-2
abundance: -
v_gene: TRBV2
d_gene: -
CDR3nt: TGTGCCAGCCCCCGGACAGCTAACTATGGCTACACCTTC
CDR3aa: CASPRTANYGYTF

j_gene: TRBJ2-7
abundance: -
v_gene: TRBV19
d_gene: TRBD1
CDR3nt: TGTGCCAGCGGACAGGAGATGTGGCACGAGCAGTACTTC
CDR3aa: CASGQEMWHEQYF

j_gene: TRBJ1-5
abundance: -
v_gene: TRBV6-5
d_gene: -
CDR3nt: TGTGCCAGCAGTCGGGGGGACAATCAGCCCCAGCATTTT
CDR3aa: CASSRGDNQPQHF

j_gene: TRBJ2-2
abundance: -
v_gene: TRBV6-5
d_gene: -
CDR3nt: TGTGCCAGCAGCACTCGGGGGGCCGGCACCGGGGAGCTGTTTTTT
CDR3aa: CASSTRGAGTGELFF

j_gene: TRBJ1-2
abundance: few
v_gene: TRBV6-6
d_gene: -
CDR3nt: TGTGCCAGCAGTTATAGGGAGAACTATGGCTACACCTTC
CDR3aa: CASSYRENYGYTF

j_gene: TRBJ2-3
abundance: -
v_gene: TRBV2
d_gene: -
CDR3nt: TGTGCCAGCAGTGAAGATCCCCTCGTAGGGACTAGCACAGATACGCAGTATTTT
CDR3aa: CASSEDPLVGTSTDTQYF